This TCR beta chain was observed in a study of blood T cell repertoires in COVID-19. Across the whole study: Spain, Italy and the United States supplied samples that represented acute and convalescent COVID-19. Sources were T cells, B-cell-depleted T cells, or PBMCs; the material itself was cDNA or gDNA.

V was pared by 5 bases and J by 2 bases, with 7 bases between. CDR3 length: 13 residues. The germline V gene has CDR1 SEHNR and CDR2 FQNEAQ (reference sequence). In the original analysis: The assay estimated nucleated cells by amplifying reference gene primers. Here immunoSEQ multiplex PCR was the method, and the copy in TCRdb shows in-frame clones only, minus some. The V and J calls and clone size are taken from that table; D and trimming were inferred from the DNA. The sample contains 50,000 to 55,000 clones, around 85% of which appear only once. This rearrangement joins TRBV7-9 to TRBJ1-5, with D possibly matching TRBD1 (6 bases). The sample taken for sequencing was peripheral blood. This sequence was found in a man in his 60s with acute or convalescent COVID-19. The CDR3 DNA reads TGTGCCAGCAGCCGACAGGGCAATCAGCCCCAGCATTTT. Translation gives CASSRQGNQPQHF.